The clone carrying this TCR beta chain occurred many times. The antigen is undetermined. This record comes from a study of metastatic and nonmetastatic thyroid tumors. Study-wide background: Across peripheral blood and tumor or nodule tissue samples taken from malignant and benign thyroid patients, the repertoires were compared with one another.

Per the original data handling: Variation in CDR3 across clinicopathological groups served as the basis for constructing a distant-metastasis classifier in papillary thyroid cancer. TCRdb re-clonotyped the PCR reads via MiXCR. The V and J calls shown here were made by TCRdb, not taken from the authors' results. The sample yields some 64,000 clones, about 4% seen once. Findings of the study overall: Malignant thyroid tumors reportedly exceeded benign nodules significantly in TCR beta diversity, with the difference appearing in blood and tumor.

The CDR3 runs 13 residues. CDR1 is MDHEN and CDR2 is SYDVKM in the germline V gene. The V gene lost 6 bases and the J gene lost 4 bases, with 10 bases spanning the gap. Thyroid surgery had not been preceded by any treatment in any patient. The J gene is TRBJ1-5, the V gene TRBV28; D gene ambiguous. This sequence was found in a female donor with papillary thyroid cancer or a benign thyroid nodule (not recorded which). Some clones in this sample may be carry-over from other donors' samples. Sequencing was carried out using blood. CDR3 sequence reads: CASRRQRNQPQHF. As DNA, the CDR3 is TGTGCCAGCAGACGTCAGAGGAATCAGCCCCAGCATTTT.